The entry below gives a single T cell receptor beta chain sequence along with its context. This specimen comes from a study of identifying expanded T cells in peripheral blood. Clones were sequenced by immunoSEQ multiplex PCR, and TCRdb holds only the in-frame ones, with some missing. The sample records more than 75,000 clones, 70% to 90% being singletons. The sequence came from a person aged 18 to 75 in good health. Sample: blood.

The CDR3 DNA reads TGCGCCAGCAGTCTTACCCGACAGTACAATGAGCAGTTCTTC. As protein: CASSLTRQYNEQFF. The gene calls are TRBV4-1 and TRBJ2-1; possibly TRBD1 for D (5 bases). Germline lookup yields CDR1 MGHRA and CDR2 YSYEKL. CDR3 length: 14 residues. The germline V and J ends were trimmed by 6 bases and 4 bases, with 13 bases remaining between them.